The rows below give T cell receptor beta chains drawn from one sample of a study of PD-1 blockade in mismatch repair-deficient tumors. The method was immunoSEQ multiplex PCR; TCRdb's version includes in-frame clones alone and lacks a portion of them. The table has approximately 130,000 clones, about 85% seen once. The source was peripheral blood, collected 44 weeks after starting pembrolizumab. The receptor set was obtained from an adult with mismatch repair-deficient cancer. CDR3s include the opening cysteine and the closing phenylalanine or tryptophan. A D gene is named only where the DNA matches it firmly. Clone size is stated in some rows and not others, as once, few, many or a class when expanded.

CDR3: CASSLGVGKEETQYF; DNA: TGTGCCAGCAGCTTAGGAGTAGGGAAGGAAGAGACCCAGTACTTC; V: TRBV11-3; D: NA; J: TRBJ2-5; size: NA
CDR3: CASAETQYF; DNA: TGTGCCAGCGCAGAGACCCAGTACTTC; V: TRBV3-1/TRBV3-2; D: NA; J: TRBJ2-5; size: NA
CDR3: CASRGSVYSNQPQHF; DNA: TGTGCCAGTAGGGGGTCAGTTTATAGCAATCAGCCCCAGCATTTT; V: TRBV19; D: NA; J: TRBJ1-5; size: once
CDR3: CASSLGLAGLTDTQYF; DNA: TGCGCCAGCAGCTTGGGCCTAGCGGGGCTCACAGATACGCAGTATTTT; V: TRBV5-1; D: TRBD2; J: TRBJ2-3; size: NA
CDR3: CASSAGTSPRDTQYF; DNA: TGTGCCAGCAGCGCCGGGACTAGCCCCAGGGATACGCAGTATTTT; V: TRBV7-3; D: TRBD2; J: TRBJ2-3; size: NA
CDR3: CASSIPQLAGKEGEQFF; DNA: TGTGCCAGTAGTATCCCACAGCTAGCGGGCAAGGAGGGTGAGCAGTTCTTC; V: TRBV19; D: TRBD2; J: TRBJ2-1; size: few
CDR3: CASTAQGRGRVEYGYTF; DNA: TGTGCCAGCACCGCTCAGGGCAGGGGGCGAGTGGAGTATGGCTACACCTTC; V: TRBV21-1; D: NA; J: TRBJ1-2; size: NA
CDR3: CASSDWGLRTREQYF; DNA: TGTGCCAGCAGTGACTGGGGACTTAGAACACGCGAGCAGTACTTC; V: TRBV6-4; D: NA; J: TRBJ2-7; size: NA
CDR3: CASSYDRESSDEQFF; DNA: TGCGCCAGCAGCTACGACAGGGAGTCTTCGGATGAGCAGTTCTTC; V: TRBV5-1; D: TRBD1; J: TRBJ2-1; size: NA
CDR3: CASRRQGESGELFF; DNA: TGTGCCAGCAGGAGACAGGGGGAATCCGGGGAGCTGTTTTTT; V: TRBV6-5; D: TRBD1; J: TRBJ2-2; size: NA
CDR3: CASSQDYWETSTQETQYF; DNA: TGCGCCAGCAGCCAAGATTATTGGGAGACTAGTACCCAAGAGACCCAGTACTTC; V: TRBV4-3; D: NA; J: TRBJ2-5; size: NA
CDR3: CASSLWGLAGGPGELFF; DNA: TGTGCCAGCAGTTTATGGGGACTAGCGGGAGGCCCCGGGGAGCTGTTTTTT; V: TRBV28; D: TRBD2; J: TRBJ2-2; size: NA
CDR3: CASSAPGTGNHEQYF; DNA: TGTGCCAGCAGCGCGCCCGGGACAGGGAATCACGAGCAGTACTTC; V: TRBV9; D: TRBD1; J: TRBJ2-7; size: NA
CDR3: CASSPGTAAFGSIYF; DNA: TGTGCCAGCAGCCCCGGGACCGCGGCCTTTGGGTCCATATATTTT; V: TRBV13; D: NA; J: TRBJ1-3; size: once
CDR3: CASSPSGLAGGTLGGRGQYF; DNA: TGCGCCAGCAGCCCTTCGGGACTAGCGGGAGGGACCCTTGGAGGGAGGGGGCAGTACTTC; V: TRBV4-1; D: TRBD2; J: TRBJ2-7; size: NA
CDR3: CASSESLDTEAFF; DNA: TGCGCCAGCAGTGAGTCCTTGGACACTGAAGCTTTCTTT; V: TRBV10-2; D: NA; J: TRBJ1-1; size: NA
CDR3: CASSPGTATDTQYF; DNA: TGTGCCAGCAGCCCTGGGACAGCCACAGATACGCAGTATTTT; V: TRBV5-8; D: TRBD1; J: TRBJ2-3; size: NA
CDR3: CASSSPVSGSVHEQYF; DNA: TGTGCCAGCAGCTCCCCCGTTAGCGGGAGTGTCCACGAGCAGTACTTC; V: TRBV7-9; D: TRBD2; J: TRBJ2-7; size: NA
CDR3: CAISMGTSGTGDTQYF; DNA: TGTGCCATCAGTATGGGGACTAGCGGGACGGGGGATACGCAGTATTTT; V: TRBV10-3; D: TRBD2; J: TRBJ2-3; size: NA
CDR3: CASSKGRVGAKNIQYF; DNA: TGTGCCAGCAGCAAAGGTAGGGTTGGAGCCAAAAACATTCAGTACTTC; V: TRBV21-1; D: NA; J: TRBJ2-4; size: few
CDR3: CASSSRTSGRAPYNEQFF; DNA: TGTGCCAGCAGCTCCCGGACTAGCGGGAGGGCCCCCTACAATGAGCAGTTCTTC; V: TRBV5-6; D: TRBD2; J: TRBJ2-1; size: NA
CDR3: CASSLSPRGFTGELFF; DNA: TGTGCCAGCAGCTTATCCCCCAGGGGATTCACCGGGGAGCTGTTTTTT; V: TRBV7-9; D: NA; J: TRBJ2-2; size: NA
CDR3: CASSHRLRTYEQYF; DNA: TGTGCCAGCAGCCACCGCTTAAGAACCTACGAGCAGTACTTC; V: TRBV28; D: NA; J: TRBJ2-7; size: NA
CDR3: CASSYTVSTEAFF; DNA: TGTGCCAGCAGTTACACGGTAAGCACTGAAGCTTTCTTT; V: TRBV27; D: NA; J: TRBJ1-1; size: NA
CDR3: CASSKDRGYGNTIYF; DNA: TGTGCCAGCAGCAAAGACAGGGGGTATGGAAACACCATATATTTT; V: TRBV28; D: TRBD1; J: TRBJ1-3; size: NA
CDR3: CASSSDRGAGNTIYF; DNA: TGCGCCAGCAGCTCTGACAGGGGAGCTGGAAACACCATATATTTT; V: TRBV5-1; D: TRBD1; J: TRBJ1-3; size: NA
CDR3: CASSFRGRFEQYF; DNA: TGTGCCAGCAGTTTCAGGGGCCGCTTCGAGCAGTACTTC; V: TRBV6-5; D: NA; J: TRBJ2-7; size: NA
CDR3: CASSLIGGGSYNEQFF; DNA: TGTGCCAGCAGCTTAATAGGCGGGGGCTCCTACAATGAGCAGTTCTTC; V: TRBV7-3; D: TRBD2; J: TRBJ2-1; size: NA